What follows are 4 T cell receptor beta chains derived from one specimen sequenced in a study of long-term antiretroviral therapy in people with HIV. Version v3.0 of the immunoSEQ assay ran at survey level. Sequenced by immunoSEQ multiplex PCR; TCRdb stores in-frame clones only, minus some. The table has roughly 18,000 clones, roughly nine tenths seen once. Sequences were derived from unsorted PBMCs, sampled 3 years after starting antiretroviral therapy. The receptors were sampled from a man between 45 and 60 years old with HIV.

The V and J genes are TRBV28 and TRBJ2-3, with 11 positions matching TRBD1. Trimming took 5 bases from V and 6 from J; bases not matched to a gene: 7. CDR1 and CDR2 (germline): MDHEN, SYDVKM. This CDR3 comprises 15 residues. The CDR3 coding sequence is TGTGCCAGCAGTCTTAGGGGACAGGGGGTGGATACGCAGTATTTT. It is translated as CASSLRGQGVDTQYF.

The V call is TRBV4-3, the J call TRBJ1-1; D might be TRBD1 (5 bases). V dropped 0 bases and J dropped 6 bases, with 11 bases sitting between them. The CDR3 runs to 14 residues. Germline assignment: CDR1 LGHNA and CDR2 YSLEER. CDR3 nucleotides: TGCGCCAGCAGCCAAGAGGGACGAAGTTCTGAAGCTTTCTTT. It is translated as CASSQEGRSSEAFF.

The chain joins TRBV10-2 to TRBJ2-7; TRBD1 is a possible D gene (5 bases). The CDR3 is 13 residues long. CDR1 and CDR2 from the germline V gene are WSHSY and SAAADI. V dropped 0 bases and J dropped 6 bases, with 9 bases sitting between them. The CDR3 is CASSESQGLEQYF. The CDR3 DNA reads TGCGCCAGCAGTGAGTCCCAGGGCCTCGAGCAGTACTTC.

The CDR3 here is CASSVDGTGPGEQYF. For the CDR3, the DNA is TGTGCCAGCAGCGTAGACGGGACAGGGCCTGGTGAGCAGTACTTC. The chain links TRBV9 to TRBJ2-7, with 9 nucleotides matching TRBD1. The CDR3 extends over 15 amino acids. The germline CDR1 and CDR2 sequences are SGDLS and YYNGEE. The ends lost 0 bases at V and 7 bases at J; junction bases unmatched: 8. Looking up the rest from reference TRBV9 and TRBJ2-7 gives the full variable domain: DSGVTQTPKHLITATGQRVTLRCSPRSGDLSVYWYQQSLDQGLQFLIQYYNGEERAKGNILERFSAQQFPDLHSELNLSSLELGDSALYFCASSVDGTGPGEQYFGPGTRLTVT.